This T cell receptor (beta chain) was identified during a study of long-term antiretroviral therapy in people with HIV. Study summary: Collection dates of the earliest samples fall about a decade before the 2015 immediate-ART recommendation. Study-wide results and limits: Pre-ART expanded clones dominated the repertoire at every time point. Narrower CDR3 length ranges marked HIV repertoires relative to controls.

V lost 6 bases and J 0 bases, leaving 15 bases between the germline ends. Germline lookup yields CDR1 SNHLY and CDR2 FYNNEI. This CDR3 comprises 17 residues. A note on this clone: Its antigen is currently unknown.

Run at survey level, the immunoSEQ assay was version v3.0. TCRdb's table, derived via immunoSEQ multiplex PCR, lists solely in-frame clones and lacks some. The profile covers about 21,000 clones, with 88% appearing a single time and 3.5% taken by the ten largest. The clonotype was recovered from a man aged 55 to 70 with HIV. The chain uses TRBV2 and TRBJ2-6, with D uncertain. Sequenced material: unsorted PBMCs, taken 2.3 years after starting antiretroviral therapy. The CDR3 is CASRTPLVPSGANVLTF. CDR3 nucleotides: TGTGCCAGCAGGACACCCCTGGTGCCCTCTGGGGCCAACGTCCTGACTTTC. Full variable domain (rest looked up from reference TRBV2 and TRBJ2-6): EPEVTQTPSHQVTQMGQEVILRCVPISNHLYFYWYRQILGQKVEFLVSFYNNEISEKSEIFDDQFSVERPDGSNFTLKIRSTKLEDSAMYFCASRTPLVPSGANVLTFGAGSRLTVL.